This T cell receptor beta chain was retrieved from a study of cytomegalovirus exposure and HLA in healthy donors. This clone has a handful of counts. This PCR relied on a set of 60 Vbeta primers and 13 Jbeta primers. Using immunoSEQ multiplex PCR, the repertoire was profiled, and TCRdb retains in-frame clones only, with some absent. The repertoire holds some 130,000 clones, with around 74% as singletons. V lost 7 bases and J 7 bases, leaving 10 bases between the germline ends. CDR1 SQVTM and CDR2 ANQGSEA come from the germline V gene. This CDR3 has 10 residues. The clonotype originates from a male donor in good health and CMV-seronegative. The chain recombines TRBV29-1 with TRBJ1-1; maybe TRBD1 (6 bases). Material: PBMCs. The CDR3 protein is CSARTVEAFF. The CDR3 DNA reads TGCAGCGCCCGGACAGTTGAAGCTTTCTTT.